These T cell receptor beta chains were read from a single sample in a study of response to subunit inactivated influenza vaccine. TCRdb processed the RT-PCR reads anew with MiXCR; each CDR3 protein has one entry. The sample shows hundreds of thousands of distinct CDR3 sequences, roughly 15% of them seen only once. The sample consisted of PBMCs from blood, taken around 14 days before vaccination. These receptor sequences come from a man in his fifties or sixties who received an inactivated influenza vaccine. Both conserved end residues are part of each CDR3. A D gene is named only where the DNA matches it firmly. The listing skips clone size in some rows; elsewhere it reads once, few, many or a size class.

v_call: TRBV6-2/TRBV6-3
j_call: TRBJ2-7
clone_size: NA
d_call: NA
cdr3_aa: CASRKHKDRPYEQYF
cdr3_nt: TGTGCCAGCAGAAAGCATAAAGACAGACCCTACGAGCAGTACTTC

v_call: TRBV5-1
j_call: TRBJ2-5
clone_size: NA
d_call: TRBD2
cdr3_aa: CASSTVAGDETQYF
cdr3_nt: TGCGCCAGCTCAACTGTAGCGGGGGATGAGACCCAGTACTTC

v_call: TRBV6-2/TRBV6-3
j_call: TRBJ2-2
clone_size: few
d_call: NA
cdr3_aa: CASSYKRNANTGELFF
cdr3_nt: TGTGCCAGCAGTTACAAAAGAAACGCGAACACCGGGGAGCTGTTTTTT

v_call: TRBV6-1
j_call: TRBJ1-2
clone_size: few
d_call: TRBD1
cdr3_aa: CASSTRDRGGYGYTF
cdr3_nt: TGTGCCAGCAGTACCCGGGACAGGGGTGGATATGGCTACACCTTC

v_call: TRBV4-1
j_call: TRBJ1-1
clone_size: many
d_call: NA
cdr3_aa: CASSQDHGRNTEAFF
cdr3_nt: TGCGCCAGCAGCCAAGATCACGGAAGGAACACTGAAGCTTTCTTT

v_call: TRBV5-1
j_call: TRBJ2-3
clone_size: NA
d_call: NA
cdr3_aa: CASSNRSPDTQYF
cdr3_nt: TGCGCCAGCAGCAACCGGTCCCCAGATACGCAGTATTTT

v_call: TRBV3-1
j_call: TRBJ2-7
clone_size: many
d_call: TRBD2
cdr3_aa: CASSQATGLAGNEQYF
cdr3_nt: TGTGCCAGCAGCCAAGCTACGGGACTAGCGGGAAACGAGCAGTACTTC

v_call: TRBV12-3/TRBV12-4
j_call: TRBJ1-1
clone_size: NA
d_call: NA
cdr3_aa: CASSQDNTEAFF
cdr3_nt: TGTGCCAGCAGCCAAGATAACACTGAAGCTTTCTTT

v_call: TRBV5-1
j_call: TRBJ2-1
clone_size: many
d_call: NA
cdr3_aa: CASSLSSRTFF
cdr3_nt: TGCGCCAGCAGCTTGTCTTCCCGTACATTCTTC

v_call: TRBV6-5
j_call: TRBJ1-1
clone_size: NA
d_call: NA
cdr3_aa: CASSLTLLGTEAFF
cdr3_nt: TGTGCCAGCAGTCTGACTCTCCTAGGAACTGAAGCTTTCTTT

v_call: TRBV20-1
j_call: TRBJ2-3
clone_size: NA
d_call: NA
cdr3_aa: CSARDARGLLTDTQYF
cdr3_nt: TGCAGTGCTAGAGATGCGCGGGGGCTACTTACAGATACGCAGTATTTT

v_call: TRBV24-1
j_call: TRBJ2-1
clone_size: NA
d_call: TRBD2
cdr3_aa: CATSDPTSGRHNEQFF
cdr3_nt: TGTGCCACCAGTGATCCCACTAGCGGGAGGCACAATGAGCAGTTCTTC

v_call: TRBV6-1
j_call: TRBJ1-6
clone_size: NA
d_call: TRBD1
cdr3_aa: CASRRTGEASPLHF
cdr3_nt: TGTGCCAGCAGGAGGACAGGGGAGGCCTCACCCCTCCACTTT

v_call: TRBV29-1
j_call: TRBJ2-3
clone_size: many
d_call: TRBD2
cdr3_aa: CSVTMGTSGTDTQYF
cdr3_nt: TGCAGCGTTACCATGGGGACTAGCGGCACAGATACGCAGTATTTT

v_call: TRBV4-3
j_call: TRBJ1-2
clone_size: few
d_call: NA
cdr3_aa: CASSQNPQGAANYGYTF
cdr3_nt: TGCGCCAGCAGCCAGAACCCACAGGGCGCGGCGAACTATGGCTACACCTTC

v_call: TRBV30
j_call: TRBJ2-5
clone_size: NA
d_call: NA
cdr3_aa: CAWSPGGRETQYF
cdr3_nt: TGTGCCTGGAGTCCTGGGGGTCGAGAGACCCAGTACTTC

v_call: TRBV5-1
j_call: TRBJ2-5
clone_size: many
d_call: TRBD2
cdr3_aa: CASSPGSGGLRETQYF
cdr3_nt: TGCGCCAGCAGTCCGGGATCGGGAGGTTTACGAGAGACCCAGTACTTC

v_call: TRBV12-3/TRBV12-4
j_call: TRBJ1-1
clone_size: NA
d_call: NA
cdr3_aa: CASKFSGRANTEAFF
cdr3_nt: TGTGCCAGCAAGTTTTCGGGGCGGGCGAACACTGAAGCTTTCTTT

v_call: TRBV3-1
j_call: TRBJ2-3
clone_size: few
d_call: NA
cdr3_aa: CASSQDGRDPDTQYF
cdr3_nt: TGTGCCAGCAGCCAAGATGGGCGGGATCCCGATACGCAGTATTTT

v_call: TRBV20-1
j_call: TRBJ1-2
clone_size: few
d_call: NA
cdr3_aa: CSAPGLYGYTF
cdr3_nt: TGCAGTGCACCCGGACTATATGGCTACACCTTC

v_call: TRBV2
j_call: TRBJ2-5
clone_size: NA
d_call: TRBD1
cdr3_aa: CASGGQGQETQYF
cdr3_nt: TGTGCCAGCGGAGGACAGGGTCAAGAGACCCAGTACTTC

v_call: TRBV29-1
j_call: TRBJ2-1
clone_size: few
d_call: NA
cdr3_aa: CSLFSYNEQFF
cdr3_nt: TGCAGCCTATTCTCCTACAATGAGCAGTTCTTC

v_call: TRBV23-1
j_call: TRBJ2-7
clone_size: few
d_call: NA
cdr3_aa: CASSQSALSPDSRREQYF
cdr3_nt: TGCGCCAGCAGTCAATCGGCATTATCTCCGGACTCTAGGAGGGAGCAGTACTTC

v_call: TRBV4-3
j_call: TRBJ2-5
clone_size: few
d_call: NA
cdr3_aa: CASSQEASGGKTQYF
cdr3_nt: TGCGCCAGCAGCCAAGAAGCCTCTGGTGGGAAGACCCAGTACTTC

v_call: TRBV5-1
j_call: TRBJ1-2
clone_size: NA
d_call: TRBD1
cdr3_aa: CASSHDLQGGYHTF
cdr3_nt: TGCGCCAGCAGCCATGACTTACAGGGGGGGTATCACACCTTC

v_call: TRBV4-3
j_call: TRBJ2-3
clone_size: many
d_call: NA
cdr3_aa: CASSRLGGASTDTQYF
cdr3_nt: TGCGCCAGCAGCCGCTTGGGGGGTGCTAGCACAGATACGCAGTATTTT

v_call: TRBV20-1
j_call: TRBJ2-7
clone_size: many
d_call: TRBD1
cdr3_aa: CSARTGDEQYF
cdr3_nt: TGCAGCGCCCGGACAGGGGACGAGCAGTACTTC

v_call: TRBV20-1
j_call: TRBJ2-5
clone_size: few
d_call: NA
cdr3_aa: CSAGEILKTQYF
cdr3_nt: TGCAGTGCTGGCGAGATCTTAAAGACCCAGTACTTC

v_call: TRBV20-1
j_call: TRBJ2-7
clone_size: NA
d_call: NA
cdr3_aa: CSARDPKGGQYF
cdr3_nt: TGCAGTGCTAGAGATCCGAAAGGGGGGCAGTACTTC

v_call: TRBV6-2/TRBV6-3
j_call: TRBJ1-2
clone_size: NA
d_call: NA
cdr3_aa: CASSREGDPDYGYTF
cdr3_nt: TGTGCCAGCAGCCGAGAAGGGGATCCGGACTATGGCTACACCTTC

v_call: TRBV3-1
j_call: TRBJ2-3
clone_size: NA
d_call: TRBD2
cdr3_aa: CASRPGGGRSTDTQYF
cdr3_nt: TGTGCCAGCAGACCCGGCGGGGGGAGGAGCACAGATACGCAGTATTTT

v_call: TRBV4-3
j_call: TRBJ2-7
clone_size: NA
d_call: NA
cdr3_aa: CASSQEFMGVYEQYF
cdr3_nt: TGCGCCAGCAGCCAAGAATTCATGGGGGTCTACGAGCAGTACTTC

v_call: TRBV12-3/TRBV12-4
j_call: TRBJ2-1
clone_size: few
d_call: NA
cdr3_aa: CASSRGSF
cdr3_nt: TGTGCCAGCAGCCGGGGATCCTTC

v_call: TRBV5-1
j_call: TRBJ2-2
clone_size: NA
d_call: TRBD1
cdr3_aa: CASRSGTAHTGELFF
cdr3_nt: TGCGCCAGCAGATCCGGGACAGCTCACACCGGGGAGCTGTTTTTT

v_call: TRBV20-1
j_call: TRBJ2-7
clone_size: NA
d_call: NA
cdr3_aa: CSASGTYSYEQYF
cdr3_nt: TGCAGTGCTAGCGGGACGTATTCCTACGAGCAGTACTTC

v_call: TRBV12-3/TRBV12-4
j_call: TRBJ1-4
clone_size: many
d_call: NA
cdr3_aa: CASSAGRGEKLFF
cdr3_nt: TGTGCCAGCAGCGCAGGACGTGGTGAAAAACTGTTTTTT

v_call: TRBV3-1
j_call: TRBJ2-1
clone_size: NA
d_call: NA
cdr3_aa: CASQTGTAPYNEQFF
cdr3_nt: TGTGCCAGCCAAACCGGGACCGCGCCCTACAATGAGCAGTTCTTC

v_call: TRBV11-2
j_call: TRBJ1-1
clone_size: many
d_call: NA
cdr3_aa: CASSLVGRASQYTEAFF
cdr3_nt: TGTGCCAGCAGCTTAGTCGGCAGGGCTAGTCAATACACTGAAGCTTTCTTT

v_call: TRBV29-1
j_call: TRBJ2-1
clone_size: NA
d_call: TRBD2
cdr3_aa: CSVAGRASYNEQFF
cdr3_nt: TGCAGCGTAGCCGGGAGGGCCTCCTACAATGAGCAGTTCTTC

v_call: TRBV30
j_call: TRBJ2-2
clone_size: few
d_call: TRBD1
cdr3_aa: CACQTGSHTGELFF
cdr3_nt: TGTGCCTGCCAGACAGGGTCCCACACCGGGGAGCTGTTTTTT

v_call: TRBV29-1
j_call: TRBJ2-3
clone_size: NA
d_call: TRBD1
cdr3_aa: CSVDQGARTDTQYF
cdr3_nt: TGCAGCGTTGATCAGGGGGCAAGGACAGATACGCAGTATTTT

v_call: TRBV20-1
j_call: TRBJ2-7
clone_size: few
d_call: TRBD2
cdr3_aa: CSARDERQRGVSYEQYF
cdr3_nt: TGCAGTGCTAGAGATGAGAGACAGCGGGGGGTTAGCTACGAGCAGTACTTC

v_call: TRBV29-1
j_call: TRBJ2-7
clone_size: few
d_call: TRBD1
cdr3_aa: CSVDKAGQGYEQYF
cdr3_nt: TGCAGCGTTGACAAGGCGGGACAGGGCTACGAGCAGTACTTC

v_call: TRBV28
j_call: TRBJ2-5
clone_size: NA
d_call: TRBD1
cdr3_aa: CASTRDRAGSKTQYF
cdr3_nt: TGTGCCAGCACGCGGGACAGGGCGGGGAGCAAGACCCAGTACTTC